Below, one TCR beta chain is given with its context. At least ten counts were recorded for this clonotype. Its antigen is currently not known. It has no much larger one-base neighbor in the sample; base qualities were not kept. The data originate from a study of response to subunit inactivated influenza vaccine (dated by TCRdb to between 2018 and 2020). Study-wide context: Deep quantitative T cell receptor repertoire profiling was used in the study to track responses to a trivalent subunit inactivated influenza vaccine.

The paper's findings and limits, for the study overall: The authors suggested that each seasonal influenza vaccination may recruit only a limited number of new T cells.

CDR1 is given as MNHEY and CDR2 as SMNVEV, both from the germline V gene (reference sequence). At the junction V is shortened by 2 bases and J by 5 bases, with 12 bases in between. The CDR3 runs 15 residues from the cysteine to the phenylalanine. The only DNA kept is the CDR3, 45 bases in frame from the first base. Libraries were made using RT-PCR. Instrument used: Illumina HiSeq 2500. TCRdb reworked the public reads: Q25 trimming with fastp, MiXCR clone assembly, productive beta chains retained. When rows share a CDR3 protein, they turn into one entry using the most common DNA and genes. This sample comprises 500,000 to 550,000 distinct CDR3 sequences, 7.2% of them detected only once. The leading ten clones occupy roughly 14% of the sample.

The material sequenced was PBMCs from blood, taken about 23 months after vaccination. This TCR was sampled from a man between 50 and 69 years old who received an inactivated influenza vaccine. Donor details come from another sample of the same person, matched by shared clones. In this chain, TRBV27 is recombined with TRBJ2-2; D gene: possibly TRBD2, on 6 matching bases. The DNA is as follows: TGTGCCAGCAGTTTAGACGGGAGAGGGACCGGGGAGCTGTTTTTT. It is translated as CASSLDGRGTGELFF.